This passage covers 11 T cell receptor beta chains from one sample sequenced in a study of blood T cell repertoires in COVID-19. Data came from immunoSEQ multiplex PCR; TCRdb stores just in-frame clones and leaves some out. This sample has about 140,000 clones, with around three quarters found just once. Material for sequencing was peripheral blood. Source of these receptors: a middle-aged man with acute or convalescent COVID-19.

This sequence joins TRBV4-1 and TRBJ2-7; D perhaps matches TRBD2 (5 bases). This CDR3 is built from 13 residues. The germline V and J ends were trimmed by 1 base and 10 bases, with 14 bases remaining between them. Germline loops: CDR1 MGHRA, CDR2 YSYEKL. CDR3 residues: CASSQVGGLRQYV. CDR3 DNA: TGCGCCAGCAGCCAAGTAGGCGGACTCCGACAGTACGTC.

V gene TRBV6-2 or TRBV6-3 combines with J gene TRBJ2-3; D not certain. Germline CDR1 reads MNHEY; CDR2 reads SVGEGT. The CDR3 runs to 13 residues. The V end was cut by 4 bases, the J end by 2 bases, with 7 bases between. CDR3 DNA sequence: TGTGCCAGCAGTTTCGGGTCCACAGATACGCAGTATTTT. This translates into CASSFGSTDTQYF.

This clone was seen a handful of times. CDR3 DNA sequence: TGTGCCAGCAGAGACGGACAGCAGTATGGCTACACCTTC. Its translation: CASRDGQQYGYTF. The V gene is TRBV2, the J gene TRBJ1-2, with D perhaps TRBD1 (6 bases). CDR1 and CDR2 from the germline V gene are SNHLY and FYNNEI. With 6 bases removed from V and 5 bases from J, the gap between germline ends came to 13 bases. This CDR3 has 13 residues.

This rearrangement joins TRBV21-1 to TRBJ2-7; the table's D gene call, TRBD2, was not cross checked with the DNA. TRBV21-1 counts as a pseudogene. The CDR3 runs 17 residues. The CDR3 loop reads CASSKAPLAGGPYEQYV. The CDR3 coding sequence is TGTGCCAGCAGCAAAGCCCCGCTAGCGGGGGGACCCTACGAGCAGTACGTC.

This rearrangement joins TRBV6-1 to TRBJ1-5; 8 nucleotides agree with TRBD1. The V and J ends lost 3 bases and 2 bases, in that order; junction bases with no gene match: 12. Germline CDR1 reads MNHNS; CDR2 reads SASEGT. This CDR3 comprises 18 residues. The CDR3 coding sequence is TGTGCCAGCAGTGATTGGCCAGGGGGCGAGTGGGGCAATCAGCCCCAGCATTTT. Residues: CASSDWPGGEWGNQPQHF.

This clone was recorded once. The chain joins TRBV10-3 to TRBJ2-5, with 15 positions matching TRBD2. Germline CDR1 reads ENHRY; CDR2 reads SYGVKD. The CDR3 sequence is 17 residues long. Losses at the gene ends were 5 bases for V and 2 bases for J; bases not matched to a gene: 6. The CDR3 sequence is CAISNGLAGGGQETQYF. The CDR3 nucleotides are TGTGCCATCAGTAACGGACTAGCGGGGGGGGGACAAGAGACCCAGTACTTC.

The chain is built from TRBV29-1 and TRBJ2-2; maybe TRBD2 (5 bases). CDR3 length equals 14 residues. Germline V CDR1 and CDR2: SQVTM, ANQGSEA. V shed 7 bases and J shed 4 bases, with 16 bases lying between them. CDR3 in amino acids: CSGGPSAGTGELFF. DNA of the CDR3: TGCAGCGGCGGACCGTCCGCGGGCACCGGGGAGCTGTTTTTT.

This chain links TRBV3-1 (or the pseudogene TRBV3-2) with TRBJ1-5, with 7 bases matching TRBD1. The CDR3 covers 15 residues. CDR1 and CDR2 from the germline V gene are LGHDT and YNNKEL (reference sequence). V shed 2 bases and J 0 bases; nucleotides not matched to a gene: 1. The CDR3 region is CASSQNRGSNQPQHF. The CDR3 coding sequence is TGTGCCAGCAGCCAAAACAGGGGTAGCAATCAGCCCCAGCATTTT.

The V gene is TRBV5-1, the J gene TRBJ1-2, with 7 bases lining up with TRBD1. After removal of 4 bases from V and 4 bases from J, the junction contained 10 bases not matched to a gene. The CDR3 spans 15 residues. Germline values: CDR1 SGHRS, CDR2 YFSETQ. This CDR3 is CASSASTGLGYGYTF. CDR3 in DNA: TGCGCCAGCAGCGCGTCGACAGGGTTGGGCTATGGCTACACCTTC.

V and J are TRBV6-5 and TRBJ1-1; 9 nucleotides line up with TRBD1. CDR1 MNHEY and CDR2 SVGAGI come from the germline V gene. Unmatched junction bases numbered 4, after V lost 7 bases and J lost 4 bases. CDR3 length: 13 amino acids. CDR3 DNA sequence: TGTGCCAGCACCGTGACAGGGGGCACTGAAGCTTTCTTT. This codes for CASTVTGGTEAFF.

The genes are TRBV7-2 and TRBJ2-1, with TRBD2 matching over 10 bases. The CDR3 contains 15 residues. CDR1 SGHTA and CDR2 FQGNSA come from the germline V gene. The V segment lost 3 bases and the J segment 10 bases; nucleotides outside the gene matches: 9. CDR3 DNA sequence: TGTGCCAGCAGCTTTCCAGCGGGGGGGCTTGGCGAGCAGTTCTTC. Its protein is CASSFPAGGLGEQFF.